Below, 23 T cell receptor beta chains from the same sample are listed, as sequenced in a study of CD8 T cells in Susac syndrome. RNA, at roughly 0.45 to 1 ug, was reverse transcribed with random hexamers. TCRdb reanalysed the immunoSEQ multiplex PCR reads using MiXCR and keeps one entry per CDR3 protein. In the table there are around 230,000 distinct CDR3 sequences, approximately 95% of which are singletons. The sequenced sample was CD4+ T cells from PBMCs. The receptors derive from a human donor with multiple sclerosis.

V usage is TRBV12-3 or TRBV12-4 and J usage is TRBJ1-2, with D perhaps TRBD1 (6 bases). V dropped 7 bases and J dropped 7 bases, with 19 bases sitting between them. This CDR3 comprises 14 residues. The CDR3 sequence is CASTSVGGRAGYTF. The CDR3 DNA reads TGTGCCAGCACCTCCGTGGGGGGCCGTGCTGGCTACACCTTC.

This chain uses TRBV20-1 with TRBJ1-6, with D unresolved. This CDR3 has 14 residues. Germline V gene lookup returns CDR1 DFQATT and CDR2 SNEGSKA (reference sequence). The ends were cut back, 6 bases at V and 8 bases at J, with 17 bases in the middle. CDR3 amino acids: CSASPRGWDSPLHF. The CDR3 DNA follows: TGCAGTGCCAGCCCGCGTGGTTGGGATTCACCCCTCCACTTT.

This clonotype has a single count. The chain has TRBV5-4 and TRBJ2-1; 11 bases are a match to TRBD2. Germline V gene sequence: CDR1 SGHNT, CDR2 YYREEE (reference sequence). J gave up 0 bases and V 10 bases, and 9 bases lay outside the gene matches. CDR3 length equals 16 residues. The CDR3 sequence is CAGTSGSASSYNEQFF. The CDR3 bases are TGTGCCGGAACTAGCGGGAGCGCTAGCTCCTACAATGAGCAGTTCTTC.

The gene calls are TRBV4-1 and TRBJ2-1; 9 positions match TRBD2. The J segment lost 6 bases and the V segment lost 1 base, leaving 4 bases of the junction unmatched. Germline V gives CDR1 MGHRA, CDR2 YSYEKL. The CDR3 contains 15 residues. CDR3 residues: CASSQASGTINEQFF. In DNA, the CDR3 is TGCGCCAGCAGCCAAGCTAGCGGGACCATCAATGAGCAGTTCTTC.

The chain combines TRBV18 with TRBJ2-1; 11 bases are a match to TRBD2. Trimming cost V 1 base and J 0 bases; bases outside gene matches: 5. The germline gives CDR1 KGHSH, CDR2 LQKENI. The CDR3 has 18 amino acids. The CDR3 reads CASSPQGTSGSSYNEQFF. For the CDR3, the DNA is TGTGCCAGCTCACCACAGGGGACTAGCGGTAGCTCCTACAATGAGCAGTTCTTC. The entire variable domain, with the rest obtained from reference TRBV18 and TRBJ2-1, is as follows: NAGVMQNPRHLVRRRGQEARLRCSPMKGHSHVYWYRQLPEEGLKFMVYLQKENIIDESGMPKERFSAEFPKEGPSILRIQQVVRGDSAAYFCASSPQGTSGSSYNEQFFGPGTRLTVL.

The genes are TRBV12-3 or TRBV12-4 and TRBJ2-1; D is ambiguous. The V end was cut by 3 bases, the J end by 6 bases, with 12 bases between. This CDR3 is 14 amino acids long. The CDR3 reads CASSFSFRSNEQFF. In DNA, the CDR3 is TGTGCCAGCAGTTTTTCATTCCGAAGCAATGAGCAGTTCTTC.

The rearrangement uses TRBV3-1 and TRBJ1-1, with TRBD1 matching over 7 bases. Trimming took 1 base from V and 11 from J; bases not matched to a gene: 10. Germline CDR1 and CDR2: LGHDT and YNNKEL (reference sequence). The CDR3 runs 14 residues. The CDR3 spells CASSQGGGVMKAFF. CDR3 DNA sequence: TGTGCCAGCAGCCAAGGAGGGGGCGTGATGAAGGCTTTCTTT.

V usage is TRBV25-1 and J usage is TRBJ1-2; 7 nucleotides agree with TRBD1. V trimming: 3 bases; J trimming: 10 bases; junction bases outside the gene matches: 8. The CDR3 runs 13 residues. From germline, CDR1 is MGHDK and CDR2 SYGVNS. The CDR3 DNA is TGTGCCAGCAGTGAGGATCTTACAGGGGACTACACCTTC. Protein product: CASSEDLTGDYTF.

The chain employs TRBV20-1 and TRBJ1-6; D remains unclear. The ends were cut back, 3 bases at V and 10 bases at J, with 19 bases in the middle. There are 15 residues in the CDR3. CDR1 DFQATT and CDR2 SNEGSKA come from the germline V gene (reference sequence). The DNA for the CDR3 is TGCAGTGCTAGTTCGGCAGTGCCGATGGGGTCACCCCTCCACTTT. It translates to CSASSAVPMGSPLHF.

The V call is TRBV28, the J call TRBJ2-7; D gene uncertain. The V end was cut by 1 base, the J end by 6 bases, with 7 bases between. Germline CDR1 reads MDHEN; CDR2 reads SYDVKM. This CDR3 has 12 amino acids. CDR3 loop: CASSLLGFEQYF. The CDR3 DNA reads TGTGCCAGCAGTTTATTGGGGTTCGAGCAGTACTTC. Full variable domain (missing parts from reference TRBV28 and TRBJ2-7): DVKVTQSSRYLVKRTGEKVFLECVQDMDHENMFWYRQDPGLGLRLIYFSYDVKMKEKGDIPEGYSVSREKKERFSLILESASTNQTSMYLCASSLLGFEQYFGPGTRLTVT.

The chain recombines TRBV20-1 with TRBJ2-3; no firm D call. This CDR3 is built from 15 residues. Trimming cost V 1 base and J 3 bases, with 14 bases left between them. CDR1 is DFQATT, CDR2 SNEGSKA, per germline (reference sequence). The CDR3 nucleotides read TGCAGTGCTAGAGTGTCGTTGGGTCGGACAGATACGCAGTATTTT. Residues: CSARVSLGRTDTQYF.

This sequence joins TRBV25-1 and TRBJ2-1; D not resolved. CDR1 and CDR2 (germline): MGHDK, SYGVNS. V was cut by 3 bases and J by 7 bases, with 7 bases left in between. The CDR3 covers 12 residues. In nucleotides, the CDR3 is TGTGCCAGCAGTGAGGGGTTAAATGAGCAGTTCTTC. Translating it yields CASSEGLNEQFF. The whole variable domain, filled in from reference TRBV25-1 and TRBJ2-1, reads EADIYQTPRYLVIGTGKKITLECSQTMGHDKMYWYQQDPGMELHLIHYSYGVNSTEKGDLSSESTVSRIRTEHFPLTLESARPSHTSQYLCASSEGLNEQFFGPGTRLTVL.

This chain connects TRBV6-5 to TRBJ2-1; D remains unclear. The CDR3 runs to 14 residues. Trimming removed 6 bases from V and 7 bases from J, with 16 bases in between. Germline V gene data show CDR1 as MNHEY and CDR2 as SVGAGI. CDR3 nucleotides: TGTGCCAGCAGGGGGTTGACCCCGACGAATGAGCAGTTCTTC. Its translation is CASRGLTPTNEQFF.

The chain links TRBV20-1 to TRBJ2-7, with D unresolved. CDR3 length equals 12 residues. Germline CDR1 DFQATT, CDR2 SNEGSKA (reference sequence). V shed 4 bases and J shed 6 bases, with 13 bases lying between them. Here the CDR3 reads CSAMAPPAEQYF. The CDR3 nucleotides read TGCAGTGCTATGGCCCCCCCGGCCGAGCAGTACTTC.

The chain uses TRBV12-3 or TRBV12-4 and TRBJ1-6, with TRBD1 matching over 8 bases. The CDR3 has 14 residues. After removal of 3 bases from V and 10 bases from J, the junction contained 5 bases not matched to a gene. CDR3 bases: TGTGCCAGCAGTTTCGGCAGGGGGCTCTCACCCCTCCACTTT. This translates into CASSFGRGLSPLHF.

J is TRBJ2-7 and V is TRBV28; 9 bases agree with TRBD1. The CDR3 has 14 residues. Germline V CDR1 and CDR2: MDHEN, SYDVKM. Trimming at V came to 4 bases and at J to 3 bases, leaving 4 bases not matched to a gene. The CDR3 bases are TGTGCCAGCAGTTCCCGGACAGGGGACTACGAGCAGTACTTC. This encodes CASSSRTGDYEQYF.

V gene TRBV11-2 combines with J gene TRBJ2-7; D uncertain. The germline CDR1 and CDR2 sequences are SGHAT and FQNNGV. This CDR3 spans 12 amino acids. The germline V and J ends were trimmed by 3 bases and 3 bases, with 6 bases remaining between them. CDR3 bases: TGTGCCAGCAGCTTCGATGGCTACGAGCAGTACTTC. It encodes CASSFDGYEQYF.

The rearrangement links TRBV14 to TRBJ2-3, with unresolved D. This CDR3 is built from 14 residues. Trimming cost V 3 bases and J 0 bases, with 7 bases left between them. Germline CDR1 reads SGHDN; CDR2 reads FVKESK. For the CDR3, the DNA is TGTGCCAGCAGCCACCTTTCGAGCACAGATACGCAGTATTTT. Protein sequence: CASSHLSSTDTQYF.

Turning to this clonotype: A read error may produce the germline difference seen at one junction end. V is TRBV5-1 and J is TRBJ2-5; D is unresolved. In germline, CDR1 is SGHRS, CDR2 YFSETQ. The CDR3 covers 12 residues. The CDR3 reads CASSLEQETQYF. CDR3 nucleotide sequence: TGTGCCAGCAGCTTAGAGCAAGAGACCCAGTACTTC.

The CDR3 is CSADQDRAVETQYF. DNA of the CDR3: TGCAGTGCGGACCAGGACAGGGCTGTGGAGACCCAGTACTTC. The chain combines TRBV20-1 with TRBJ2-5; 8 bases agree with TRBD1. J lost 5 bases, V lost 6 bases, and 11 bases had no gene match. CDR1 is DFQATT and CDR2 is SNEGSKA in the germline V gene (reference sequence). The CDR3 totals 14 residues.

This chain joins TRBV12-3 or TRBV12-4 and TRBJ2-7, with 8 bases identical to TRBD1. This CDR3 comprises 14 residues. Trimming cost V 1 base and J 11 bases; bases outside gene matches: 10. The CDR3 nucleotides are TGTGCCAGCAGTTTAGACCGGACAGGGTCAGGGGAGTACTTC. Protein: CASSLDRTGSGEYF.

The CDR3 bases are TGCGCCAGCAGCTTAGGGTCGAGTTCCTTTCGACAGGTCGCCATCGATGAGCAGTTCTTC. It yields the protein CASSLGSSSFRQVAIDEQFF. The rearrangement links TRBV5-1 to TRBJ2-1; possibly TRBD1 for D (6 bases). Trimming took off 2 bases at V and 8 bases at J, with 32 bases between the two ends. Germline lookup yields CDR1 SGHRS and CDR2 YFSETQ. The CDR3 has 20 amino acids.

The V call is TRBV27, the J call TRBJ2-1; weak D call: TRBD2 (6 bases). The ends were cut back, 1 base at V and 0 bases at J, with 25 bases in the middle. Germline V CDR1 and CDR2: MNHEY, SMNVEV (reference sequence). The CDR3 is 21 amino acids. The CDR3 DNA is TGTGCCAGCAGTTTATATCGACGGTCGGTGCTAGCGCAATACTCCTACAATGAGCAGTTCTTC. Translation: CASSLYRRSVLAQYSYNEQFF.